This T cell receptor beta chain was observed in a study of blood T cell repertoires in COVID-19. Background on the study: The study drew acute and convalescent COVID-19 samples from the United States, Italy and Spain.

The V end was cut by 4 bases, the J end by 5 bases, with 8 bases between. The germline gives CDR1 MNHEY, CDR2 SVGAGI. This CDR3 has 12 residues. Assay used: immunoSEQ multiplex PCR; TCRdb lists only in-frame clones, some missing. The table lists 350,000 to 450,000 clones, around 87% of them singletons, with approximately 2.4% in the top ten. Source material: peripheral blood. V and J are TRBV6-5 and TRBJ1-1; D gene unclear. This receptor was obtained from a woman aged 60-75 years with COVID-19, enrolled during active disease. The DNA for the CDR3 is TGTGCCAGCAGTTTAATACTTACTGAAGCTTTCTTT. Its translation: CASSLILTEAFF.